Presented here are 16 T cell receptor beta chains from one specimen sequenced in a study of OX40 agonist ivuxolimab in advanced cancers. Assay: immunoSEQ multiplex PCR; the TCRdb copy retains only in-frame clones and omits some. The sample yields about 80,000 clones, just under 85% seen once. Specimen: CD4+ or CD8+ T cells sorted from blood, collected in a trial of the OX40 agonist ivuxolimab. Receptors were obtained from an adult with an advanced solid tumor such as melanoma, head and neck, liver or kidney cancer.

This sequence joins TRBV29-1 and TRBJ1-4; D not certain. CDR1 and CDR2 (germline): SQVTM, ANQGSEA. The length of the CDR3 is 15 residues. The V end was cut by 4 bases, the J end by 5 bases, with 17 bases between. The CDR3 here is CSVGRANGPNEKLFF. The CDR3, as DNA: TGCAGCGTTGGTAGGGCCAATGGGCCGAATGAAAAACTGTTTTTT.

The V call is TRBV19, the J call TRBJ2-5; 7 nucleotides align to TRBD1. The J call may be mistaken, given a closer DNA end match to TRBJ2-7. Germline V gene lookup returns CDR1 LNHDA and CDR2 SQIVND (reference sequence). The CDR3 runs to 13 residues. DNA for the CDR3: TGTGCCAGTAAGCAGGGGGATCGCTACGAGCAGTACTTC. It translates to CASKQGDRYEQYF.

This chain joins TRBV2 and TRBJ2-7, with D possibly TRBD1 on 5 matching bases. The CDR3 is made up of 12 amino acids. Germline CDR1 SNHLY, CDR2 FYNNEI. V dropped 6 bases and J dropped 5 bases, with 11 bases sitting between them. The CDR3 DNA sequence: TGTGCCAGCAGAGAACAGGCCCACGAGCAGTACTTC. Encoded protein: CASREQAHEQYF.

About this clone itself: Within the sample, other DNA sequences also encode this same CDR3. The rearrangement links TRBV7-9 to TRBJ1-1, with D unresolved. From germline, CDR1 is SEHNR and CDR2 FQNEAQ (reference sequence). The CDR3 is 12 residues long. V gave up 1 base and J gave up 4 bases, with 4 bases separating them. The CDR3 sequence: CASSLVSTEAFF. The CDR3 nucleotides read TGTGCCAGCAGCTTAGTAAGCACTGAAGCTTTCTTT.

The V call is TRBV5-1, the J call TRBJ1-4; no clear D gene. Germline CDR1 is SGHRS and CDR2 is YFSETQ. Trimming shortened V by 3 bases and J by 8 bases, and 11 bases separated the two germline ends. The CDR3 contains 13 residues. The CDR3 reads CASSSATLEKLFF. The CDR3 DNA is TGCGCCAGCAGCTCGGCAACGCTAGAAAAACTGTTTTTT.

The chain employs TRBV27 and TRBJ2-7, with 9 bases identical to TRBD1. The germline V gene has CDR1 MNHEY and CDR2 SMNVEV (reference sequence). Trimming cost V 5 bases and J 3 bases; bases outside gene matches: 2. CDR3 length equals 13 residues. DNA of the CDR3: TGTGCCAGCAGTCCGGACAGGGGCTACGAGCAGTACTTC. It translates to CASSPDRGYEQYF.

The chain joins TRBV7-3 to TRBJ2-5; 9 nucleotides agree with TRBD1. Looked up from germline, CDR1 is SGHTA and CDR2 is FQGTGA. CDR3 length equals 14 residues. The V and J ends lost 4 bases and 5 bases, in that order; junction bases with no gene match: 5. The CDR3 bases are TGTGCCAGCAGCTCAACAGGGGGCGACGAGACCCAGTACTTC. Its translation: CASSSTGGDETQYF. The full variable domain, completed using reference TRBV7-3 and TRBJ2-5, is GAGVSQTPSNKVTEKGKYVELRCDPISGHTALYWYRQSLGQGPEFLIYFQGTGAADDSGLPNDRFFAVRPEGSVSTLKIQRTERGDSAVYLCASSSTGGDETQYFGPGTRLLVL.

The rearrangement links TRBV7-2 to TRBJ2-3; D is perhaps TRBD1 or TRBD2 (5 bases each). The germline CDR1 and CDR2 sequences are SGHTA and FQGNSA. The length of the CDR3 is 14 residues. Trimming left V 6 bases short and J 1 base short, with 11 bases between. The CDR3 bases are TGTGCCAGCAGTCTGGGACGGCGCACAGATACGCAGTATTTT. Protein: CASSLGRRTDTQYF.

The chain links TRBV28 to TRBJ2-7, with D perhaps TRBD1 (6 bases). CDR3 size: 15 residues. In germline, CDR1 is MDHEN, CDR2 SYDVKM. With 6 bases removed from V and 2 bases from J, the gap between germline ends came to 17 bases. CDR3 residues: CASRTPSGVPYEQYF. In DNA form, the CDR3 reads TGTGCCAGCAGGACGCCGTCAGGGGTCCCCTACGAGCAGTACTTC. The full variable domain, completed using reference TRBV28 and TRBJ2-7, is DVKVTQSSRYLVKRTGEKVFLECVQDMDHENMFWYRQDPGLGLRLIYFSYDVKMKEKGDIPEGYSVSREKKERFSLILESASTNQTSMYLCASRTPSGVPYEQYFGPGTRLTVT.

The chain links TRBV6-6 to TRBJ2-1; D is possibly TRBD1 (6 bases). CDR1 and CDR2 from the germline V gene are MNHNY and SVGAGI (reference sequence). The germline V and J ends were trimmed by 6 bases and 1 base, with 10 bases remaining between them. This CDR3 is 14 amino acids long. In DNA, the CDR3 is TGTGCCAGCAGCTGGGACATTTCCTACAATGAGCAGTTCTTC. Translated: CASSWDISYNEQFF.

The chain carries TRBV11-2 and TRBJ1-6, with TRBD1 matching over 10 bases. The CDR3 length is 16 residues. The V and J ends lost 5 bases and 6 bases, in that order; junction bases with no gene match: 7. The germline V gene has CDR1 SGHAT and CDR2 FQNNGV. CDR3 nucleotide sequence: TGTGCCAGCAGCCTAGCCGGGACAGGGGCTAATTCACCCCTCCACTTT. As protein: CASSLAGTGANSPLHF.

This sequence joins TRBV5-3 and TRBJ2-1; D may correspond to TRBD1 or TRBD2 (5 bases each). TRBV5-3 is an open reading frame whose function is uncertain. The CDR3 has 15 residues. With 4 bases removed from V and 5 bases from J, the gap between germline ends came to 16 bases. For the CDR3, the DNA is TGTGCCAGAAGCGACCGGGACCTTCTTAACAATGAGCAGTTCTTC. It codes for CARSDRDLLNNEQFF.

The J gene is TRBJ2-6, the V gene TRBV7-9; D unresolved. V gave up 7 bases and J gave up 0 bases, with 4 bases separating them. Germline CDR1 is SEHNR and CDR2 is FQNEAQ (reference sequence). The CDR3 runs 13 residues. Written as DNA, the CDR3 is TGTGCCAGCATCTTCTCTGGGGCCAACGTCCTGACTTTC. Its translation: CASIFSGANVLTF.

The chain links TRBV5-6 to TRBJ2-1; weak D call: TRBD2 (5 bases). The ends were cut back, 5 bases at V and 3 bases at J, with 9 bases in the middle. Per the germline V gene, CDR1 is SGHDT and CDR2 is YYEEEE. CDR3 length equals 13 residues. The chain's CDR3 is CASRKGVYNEQFF. In DNA form, the CDR3 reads TGTGCCAGCAGGAAGGGAGTCTACAATGAGCAGTTCTTC.

This rearrangement joins TRBV5-1 to TRBJ2-1; TRBD1 matches at 8 bases. This CDR3 has 17 amino acids. J lost 4 bases, V lost 0 bases, and 9 bases had no gene match. Germline assignment: CDR1 SGHRS and CDR2 YFSETQ. In nucleotides, the CDR3 is TGCGCCAGCAGCTTGGGGCCCCGACAGGGGTTTTACAATGAGCAGTTCTTC. It codes for CASSLGPRQGFYNEQFF.

This clone has a handful of counts. The J gene is TRBJ1-6, the V gene TRBV19, with D tentatively TRBD1 (5 bases). Trimming took off 5 bases at V and 6 bases at J, with 11 bases between the two ends. Germline values: CDR1 LNHDA, CDR2 SQIVND (reference sequence). The CDR3 is 14 residues long. The DNA of the CDR3 is TGTGCCAGTAGTTTGCAGGGCGCTAATTCACCCCTCCACTTT. It is translated as CASSLQGANSPLHF.